Listed below are T cell receptor beta chains from one sample, sequenced in a study of regulatory T cells in long-lasting Graves disease. TCRdb fed the multiplex PCR reads into MiXCR, producing one record per CDR3 protein. In the table there are about 470,000 distinct CDR3 sequences, under 25% of which are singletons. This sample comprised peripheral blood mononuclear cells (PBMCs), obtained when the disease was refractory, from a patient treated with antithyroid drugs. These receptors were obtained from a female donor with Graves disease. Both conserved end residues are part of each CDR3. Fields, in order: J gene, D gene, V gene, clone size, CDR3 protein, CDR3 DNA. The D gene is left open where the match is weak. The size field is filled for only some rows; it gives once, few, many or a size class.

TRBJ2-7 NA TRBV30 many CACGSHSYEQYF TGTGCCTGCGGGAGTCACTCCTACGAGCAGTACTTC
TRBJ2-1 NA TRBV29-1 few CSVDGVENEQFF TGCAGCGTTGACGGCGTCGAAAACGAGCAGTTCTTC
TRBJ1-6 NA TRBV6-1 many CATARRIGEPLHF TGTGCCACCGCGCGACGGATCGGGGAACCCCTCCACTTT
TRBJ1-5 NA TRBV7-2 many CASTPAAPASNQPQHF TGTGCCAGCACCCCGGCAGCCCCGGCGAGCAATCAGCCCCAGCATTTT
TRBJ1-1 NA TRBV2 many CASSNGYRRNTEAFF TGTGCCAGCAGCAACGGATACAGAAGAAACACTGAAGCTTTCTTT
TRBJ2-7 NA TRBV4-1 NA CASSQELGSRNYEQYF TGCGCCAGCAGCCAAGAGCTAGGTTCGAGAAACTACGAGCAGTACTTC
TRBJ1-1 NA TRBV6-2/TRBV6-3 many CASSYAGRGGTNTEAFF TGTGCCAGCAGTTACGCCGGCCGGGGCGGGACGAACACTGAAGCTTTCTTT
TRBJ2-5 TRBD2 TRBV7-6 NA CASSLYSGSTETQYF TGTGCCAGCAGCTTATATAGCGGGAGTACTGAGACCCAGTACTTC
TRBJ1-5 NA TRBV5-1 few CASSLKGIYQNQPQHF TGCGCCAGCAGCTTAAAGGGCATTTATCAGAATCAGCCCCAGCATTTT
TRBJ2-2 NA TRBV11-2 NA CASSIIRGSTGELFF TGTGCCAGCAGTATCATCAGGGGTTCCACCGGGGAGCTGTTTTTT
TRBJ2-7 TRBD2 TRBV4-1 NA CASSQLAGVNYEQYF TGCGCCAGCAGCCAATTAGCGGGAGTCAACTACGAGCAGTACTTC
TRBJ2-5 TRBD2 TRBV18 few CASSPPLIGGLQRETQYF TGTGCCAGCTCACCACCGCTAATCGGGGGACTACAGCGGGAGACCCAGTACTTC
TRBJ2-7 TRBD1 TRBV4-1 few CASSPGNRDRVFEQYF TGCGCCAGCAGCCCAGGCAACCGGGACAGGGTTTTCGAGCAGTACTTC
TRBJ2-3 TRBD2 TRBV5-6 NA CASSLAGRETGTDTQYF TGTGCCAGCAGCTTGGCCGGGCGGGAGACCGGCACAGATACGCAGTATTTT
TRBJ2-2 NA TRBV14 NA CASSQADIANTGELFF TGTGCCAGCAGCCAAGCGGACATAGCGAACACCGGGGAGCTGTTTTTT
TRBJ2-2 TRBD2 TRBV7-8 few CASSYDRGLGTGELFF TGTGCCAGCAGCTACGACCGGGGACTAGGGACCGGGGAGCTGTTTTTT
TRBJ2-7 NA TRBV28 many CASSPPSARGSYEQYF TGTGCCAGCAGTCCACCCTCGGCCAGGGGTAGTTACGAGCAGTACTTC
TRBJ1-6 NA TRBV27 many CASSLSQQSPLHF TGTGCCAGCAGTTTATCGCAACAATCACCCCTCCACTTT
TRBJ2-6 NA TRBV13 few CASSLGSSGANVLTF TGTGCCAGCAGCTTAGGGTCCTCTGGGGCCAACGTCCTGACTTTC
TRBJ2-5 NA TRBV30 many CAWSVRGSETQYF TGTGCCTGGAGTGTACGGGGCTCAGAGACCCAGTACTTC
TRBJ2-5 TRBD2 TRBV7-3 many CASSLTAGRAETQYF TGTGCCAGCAGCTTAACGGCGGGGAGGGCGGAGACCCAGTACTTC
TRBJ2-4 NA TRBV29-1 NA CSVSTNLVAKNIQYF TGCAGCGTTTCGACGAATCTAGTAGCCAAAAACATTCAGTACTTC
TRBJ2-2 TRBD2 TRBV7-9 NA CASSVSGSAGELFF TGTGCCAGCAGCGTTAGCGGGAGTGCCGGGGAGCTGTTTTTT
TRBJ2-2 NA TRBV5-1 NA CASSLREPNTGELFF TGTGCCAGCAGCTTGAGAGAACCCAACACCGGGGAGCTGTTTTTT
TRBJ2-3 NA TRBV5-1 NA CASSGRLVANTDTQYF TGCGCCAGCAGCGGGCGACTTGTGGCGAACACAGATACGCAGTATTTT
TRBJ2-6 TRBD2 TRBV5-1 NA CASSSGTSGMYGANVLTF TGCGCCAGCAGCTCCGGGACTAGCGGGATGTATGGGGCCAACGTCCTGACTTTC
TRBJ1-2 TRBD1 TRBV14 NA CASSQDAQGALGYTF TGTGCCAGCAGCCAAGACGCACAGGGGGCCCTCGGCTACACCTTC
TRBJ2-5 TRBD1 TRBV10-3 many CAISDDGQGQETQYF TGTGCCATCAGTGATGACGGACAGGGTCAAGAGACCCAGTACTTC
TRBJ1-5 NA TRBV3-2 NA CASSHDGQGDSNQPQHF TGTGCCAGCAGCCATGACGGACAGGGGGATAGCAATCAGCCCCAGCATTTT
TRBJ2-1 TRBD2 TRBV6-1 NA CASSDGLATDEQFF TGTGCCAGCAGTGATGGACTAGCGACCGATGAGCAGTTCTTC
TRBJ2-3 NA TRBV6-2/TRBV6-3 NA CASSYRSTDTQYF TGTGCCAGCAGTTACCGGAGCACAGATACGCAGTATTTT
TRBJ2-7 TRBD1 TRBV4-1 few CASSQGPGGSYEQYF TGCGCCAGCAGCCAAGGCCCAGGGGGATCCTACGAGCAGTACTTC
TRBJ1-2 TRBD1 TRBV6-1 many CASSPDRFYGYTF TGTGCCAGCAGTCCGGACAGGTTCTATGGCTACACCTTC
TRBJ2-5 TRBD2 TRBV15 many CATSKGLAGEETQYF TGTGCCACCAGCAAGGGACTAGCGGGAGAAGAGACCCAGTACTTC
TRBJ2-7 TRBD2 TRBV5-1 NA CASSLIASGYREQCF TGCGCCAGCAGCTTGATCGCTAGCGGGTACCGCGAGCAGTGCTTC
TRBJ1-2 NA TRBV20-1 few CSARHSQTSYGYTF TGCAGTGCTAGACACAGCCAGACGTCCTATGGCTACACCTTC
TRBJ2-7 NA TRBV3-1 few CASSQDSRAVGEQYF TGTGCCAGCAGCCAAGATTCCAGGGCGGTTGGCGAGCAGTACTTC
TRBJ2-5 NA TRBV7-8 NA CASSLASGGAGETQYF TGTGCCAGCAGCTTAGCTTCTGGAGGGGCGGGGGAGACCCAGTACTTC
TRBJ2-7 NA TRBV29-1 few CSVVSGHSTYEQYF TGCAGCGTTGTTAGTGGGCATTCCACCTACGAGCAGTACTTC
TRBJ2-7 TRBD1 TRBV11-3 many CASSPPGQGLNEQYF TGTGCCAGCAGCCCACCGGGACAGGGTCTCAACGAGCAGTACTTC
TRBJ1-2 NA TRBV6-1 many CASSGNLYGYTF TGTGCCAGCTCCGGGAACCTCTATGGCTACACCTTC